The 18 T cell receptor beta chains in this list originate from one sample, sequenced in a study of blood T cells in healthy people across ages. PCR was performed a second time for about 6 to 12 cycles using a sample-barcoded 5' primer and a J-beta primer mix. TCRdb reprocessed the 5' RACE reads via MiXCR and lists one record per CDR3 protein. The table lists 1 million or so distinct CDR3 sequences, more than 35% of them singletons. Sequencing input: blood. Receptors originate from a woman in her sixties or seventies in good health.

This clonotype was observed a few times. V is TRBV20-1 and J is TRBJ2-3; 9 nucleotides align to TRBD1. The ends lost 0 bases at V and 8 bases at J; junction bases unmatched: 0. This CDR3 has 12 residues. Germline CDR1 DFQATT, CDR2 SNEGSKA (reference sequence). The DNA for the CDR3 is TGCAGTGCTAGAGAGGACAGGGGTACGCAGTATTTT. The encoded protein is CSAREDRGTQYF.

This clonotype was detected only a few times. This chain uses TRBV5-1 with TRBJ2-2, with a possible D match to TRBD2 (6 bases). The ends were cut back, 4 bases at V and 10 bases at J, with 11 bases in the middle. The CDR3 is 12 amino acids. The germline CDR1 and CDR2 sequences are SGHRS and YFSETQ. CDR3 in amino acids: CASSVGGLELFF. The DNA of the CDR3 is TGCGCCAGCAGCGTCGGGGGATTGGAGCTGTTTTTT.

The rearrangement links TRBV25-1 to TRBJ1-4; D is unresolved. Germline V gives CDR1 MGHDK, CDR2 SYGVNS. The CDR3 has 14 residues. V lost 2 bases, J lost 9 bases, and 13 bases lay in between. This CDR3 is CASSERPLGKKLFF. Written as DNA, the CDR3 is TGTGCCAGCAGTGAACGGCCCCTTGGTAAAAAACTGTTTTTT.

This clonotype has just a few counts. The rearrangement joins TRBV27 to TRBJ2-7, with 9 bases identical to TRBD1. This CDR3 contains 14 residues. The germline CDR1 and CDR2 sequences are MNHEY and SMNVEV (reference sequence). Unmatched junction bases numbered 6, after V lost 2 bases and J lost 7 bases. The CDR3 bases are TGTGCCAGCAGTTTAGGGACAGGGAGACATGAGCAGTACTTC. Translated: CASSLGTGRHEQYF.

This chain links TRBV3-1 with TRBJ2-4; 11 positions agree with TRBD2. The assigned J gene may be wrong: the sequence end matches TRBJ2-7 better. Germline values: CDR1 LGHDT, CDR2 YNNKEL (reference sequence). The CDR3 is made up of 15 amino acids. Written as DNA, the CDR3 is TGTGCCAGCAGCCAAACTAGCGGGAGTATTGGCGAGCAGTACTTC. It specifies CASSQTSGSIGEQYF.

The chain joins TRBV7-6 to TRBJ1-5; no definite D call. V was shortened by 2 bases and J by 1 base, with 12 bases between the two germline ends. This CDR3 contains 16 residues. Germline values: CDR1 SGHVS, CDR2 FNYEAQ. CDR3: CASSLLGSESNQPQHF. CDR3 nucleotides: TGTGCCAGCAGCTTATTAGGGTCGGAAAGCAATCAGCCCCAGCATTTT.

This sequence joins TRBV7-8 and TRBJ2-5, with TRBD2 as a possible D gene (6 bases). V shed 5 bases and J shed 4 bases, with 20 bases lying between them. Germline lookup yields CDR1 SGHVS and CDR2 FQNEAQ. This CDR3 comprises 16 residues. CDR3 region: CASSKSSGSQGETQYF. In DNA, the CDR3 is TGTGCCAGCAGCAAATCAAGCGGGTCTCAGGGAGAGACCCAGTACTTC.

This chain uses TRBV5-6 with TRBJ2-3; 10 nucleotides agree with TRBD1. Germline trimming cut 6 bases from V and 3 bases from J; bases unmatched to any gene: 4. The CDR3 contains 14 residues. Germline values: CDR1 SGHDT, CDR2 YYEEEE. CDR3 region: CASMGTGVTDTQYF. Written as DNA, the CDR3 is TGTGCCAGCATGGGGACAGGGGTGACAGATACGCAGTATTTT.

V usage is TRBV11-1 and J usage is TRBJ1-2; D remains ambiguous. Germline V gives CDR1 SGHAT, CDR2 FQDESV (reference sequence). V lost 6 bases and J lost 4, with 15 bases in between. This CDR3 comprises 14 residues. This CDR3 is CASRDTGTFYGYTF. The CDR3 DNA is TGTGCCAGCAGAGACACCGGTACCTTCTATGGCTACACCTTC. The whole variable domain, remainder taken from reference TRBV11-1 and TRBJ1-2, is EAEVAQSPRYKITEKSQAVAFWCDPISGHATLYWYRQILGQGPELLVQFQDESVVDDSQLPKDRFSAERLKGVDSTLKIQPAELGDSAMYLCASRDTGTFYGYTFGSGTRLTVV.

A note on this clonotype: This may come from a read error, since a much larger clone is one base off. The V call is TRBV3-1, the J call TRBJ2-1; D may be TRBD1 or TRBD2 (5 bases each). The end of the DNA is better explained by TRBJ2-7, so the J call may be wrong. CDR3 length equals 14 residues. Germline loops: CDR1 LGHDT, CDR2 YNNKEL (reference sequence). The CDR3, as DNA: TGTGCCAGTATGGGACGTACTACCTACAATGAGCAGTACTTC. Its protein product is CASMGRTTYNEQYF.

This clonotype appeared a few times. The chain joins TRBV20-1 to TRBJ2-7; weak D call: TRBD1 (6 bases). There are 19 residues in the CDR3. The ends were cut back, 0 bases at V and 2 bases at J, with 26 bases in the middle. Looked up from germline, CDR1 is DFQATT and CDR2 is SNEGSKA (reference sequence). CDR3 bases: TGCAGTGCTAGAGATCTAATAATAGACAGGAGTGAATCCGCCTACGAGCAGTACTTC. This codes for CSARDLIIDRSESAYEQYF.

This chain uses TRBV7-2 with TRBJ2-3; 11 positions agree with TRBD2. J was trimmed by 6 bases and V by 4 bases; bases with no gene match: 18. The CDR3 runs 19 residues. Germline loops: CDR1 SGHTA, CDR2 FQGNSA. CDR3 residues: CASSSRLVGGRTSGDTQYF. For the CDR3, the DNA is TGTGCCAGCAGCTCACGCCTAGTCGGTGGGAGGACTAGCGGGGATACGCAGTATTTT.

The genes are TRBV5-6 and TRBJ2-7; D remains ambiguous. The CDR3 has 11 residues. Trimming shortened V by 3 bases and J by 6 bases, and 7 bases separated the two germline ends. Germline CDR1 is SGHDT and CDR2 is YYEEEE. CDR3 DNA sequence: TGTGCCAGCAGCTCAAAAGCCGAGCAGTACTTC. As protein: CASSSKAEQYF.

The chain couples TRBV3-1 to TRBJ2-4, with D possibly called TRBD1 or TRBD2 (7 bases each). The CDR3 has 14 amino acids. Germline CDR1 reads LGHDT; CDR2 reads YNNKEL (reference sequence). V dropped 5 bases and J dropped 10 bases, with 18 bases sitting between them. The CDR3 reads CASSSGGGQRIQYF. CDR3 DNA sequence: TGTGCCAGCAGCTCAGGCGGGGGACAGCGGATTCAGTACTTC.

This clonotype was counted at least ten times. This chain links TRBV11-3 with TRBJ2-6, with a possible D match to TRBD1 (5 bases). Germline-derived CDR1 and CDR2 are SGHNT and YENEEA. V gave up 1 base and J gave up 1 base, with 8 bases separating them. The CDR3 totals 16 residues. CDR3 in amino acids: CASSLGAGSGANVLTF. CDR3 bases: TGTGCCAGCAGCTTAGGGGCAGGGTCTGGGGCCAACGTCCTGACTTTC.

The V gene is TRBV6-5, the J gene TRBJ1-2; D unresolved. This CDR3 spans 12 amino acids. V lost 5 bases, J lost 8 bases, and 12 bases lay in between. From germline, CDR1 is MNHEY and CDR2 SVGAGI. Here the CDR3 DNA reads TGTGCCAGCAGTGAATCCCTGGGGGGCTACACCTTC. Translated: CASSESLGGYTF.

This sequence joins TRBV13 and TRBJ2-3, with TRBD2 as a possible D gene (6 bases). The CDR3 sequence is 14 residues long. V was pared by 4 bases and J by 6 bases, with 14 bases between. Germline CDR1 PRHDT, CDR2 FYEKMQ (reference sequence). CDR3 coding DNA: TGTGCCAGCAGCTCCTCGTGGAGGGCGGATACGCAGTATTTT. This encodes CASSSSWRADTQYF.

The rearrangement links TRBV27 to TRBJ2-6, with D tentatively TRBD2 (5 bases). Trimming removed 6 bases from V and 3 bases from J, with 12 bases in between. Per the germline V gene, CDR1 is MNHEY and CDR2 is SMNVEV (reference sequence). There are 15 residues in the CDR3. CDR3 sequence: CASSHEGGGANVLTF. As DNA, the CDR3 is TGTGCCAGCAGCCACGAGGGCGGTGGGGCCAACGTCCTGACTTTC.